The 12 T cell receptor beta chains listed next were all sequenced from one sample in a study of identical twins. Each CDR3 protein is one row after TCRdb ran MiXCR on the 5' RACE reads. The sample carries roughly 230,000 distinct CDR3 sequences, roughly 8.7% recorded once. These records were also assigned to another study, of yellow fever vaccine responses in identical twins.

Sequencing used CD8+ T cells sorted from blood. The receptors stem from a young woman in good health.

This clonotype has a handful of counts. This CDR3 reads CATSRREQYF. CDR3 sequence (DNA): TGTGCCACCAGCAGGCGCGAGCAGTACTTC. This sequence joins TRBV15 and TRBJ2-7; D unclear. Germline V lookup: CDR1 LNHNV, CDR2 YYDKDF (reference sequence). The V gene lost 3 bases and the J gene lost 6 bases, with 3 bases spanning the gap. The CDR3 has 10 amino acids.

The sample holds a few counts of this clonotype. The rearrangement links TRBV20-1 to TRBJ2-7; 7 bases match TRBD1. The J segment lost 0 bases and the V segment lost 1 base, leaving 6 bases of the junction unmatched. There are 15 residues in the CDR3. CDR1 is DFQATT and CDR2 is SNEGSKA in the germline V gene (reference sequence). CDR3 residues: CSARVGDRVSYEQYF. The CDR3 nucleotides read TGCAGTGCTAGAGTGGGAGACAGGGTCTCCTACGAGCAGTACTTC.

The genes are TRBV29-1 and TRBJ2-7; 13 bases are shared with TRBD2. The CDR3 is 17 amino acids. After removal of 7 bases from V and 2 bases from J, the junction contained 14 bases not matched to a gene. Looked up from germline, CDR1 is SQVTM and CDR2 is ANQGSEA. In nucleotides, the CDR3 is TGCAGCGCAACTGGAATCGGGACTAGCGGGATGACCTACGAGCAGTACTTC. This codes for CSATGIGTSGMTYEQYF.

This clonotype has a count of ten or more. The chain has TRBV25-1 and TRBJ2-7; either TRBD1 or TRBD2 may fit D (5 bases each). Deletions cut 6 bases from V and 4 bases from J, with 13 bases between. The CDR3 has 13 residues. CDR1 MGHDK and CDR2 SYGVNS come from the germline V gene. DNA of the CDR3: TGTGCCAGCAGGAATAGTGGGGGATACGAGCAGTACTTC. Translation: CASRNSGGYEQYF.

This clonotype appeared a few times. DNA for the CDR3: TGTGCCAGCAGCCATAGGGGCCGGGCTGACACCTACGAGCAGTACTTC. Translated: CASSHRGRADTYEQYF. The V and J genes are TRBV7-9 and TRBJ2-7; D may be TRBD1 (5 bases). The V gene's germline CDR1 is SEHNR and CDR2 FQNEAQ (reference sequence). Trimming left V 5 bases short and J 2 bases short, with 19 bases between. This CDR3 has 16 residues.

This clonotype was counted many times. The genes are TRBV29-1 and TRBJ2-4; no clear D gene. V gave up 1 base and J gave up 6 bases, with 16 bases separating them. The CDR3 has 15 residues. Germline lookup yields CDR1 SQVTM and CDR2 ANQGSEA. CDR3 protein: CSVEGVSPIGNIQYF. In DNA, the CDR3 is TGCAGCGTTGAAGGCGTTAGCCCGATTGGAAACATTCAGTACTTC.

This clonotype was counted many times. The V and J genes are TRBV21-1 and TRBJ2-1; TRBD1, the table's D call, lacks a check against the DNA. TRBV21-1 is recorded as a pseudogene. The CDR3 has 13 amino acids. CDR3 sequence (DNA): TGTGCCATCTCCGGGGCCCCCGGCAATGAGCAGTTCTTC. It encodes CAISGAPGNEQFF.

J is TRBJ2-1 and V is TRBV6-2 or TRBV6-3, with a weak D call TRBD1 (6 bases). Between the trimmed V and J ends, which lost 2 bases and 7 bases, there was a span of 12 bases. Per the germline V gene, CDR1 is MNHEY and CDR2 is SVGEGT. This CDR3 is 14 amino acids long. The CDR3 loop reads CASSYPGVPNEQFF. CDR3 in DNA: TGTGCCAGCAGTTACCCAGGGGTCCCTAATGAGCAGTTCTTC.

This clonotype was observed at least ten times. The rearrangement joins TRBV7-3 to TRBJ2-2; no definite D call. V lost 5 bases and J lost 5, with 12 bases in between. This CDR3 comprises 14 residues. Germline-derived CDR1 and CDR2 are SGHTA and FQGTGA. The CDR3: CASSPPTVTGELFF. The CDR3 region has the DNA TGTGCCAGCAGCCCACCAACGGTGACCGGGGAGCTGTTTTTT.

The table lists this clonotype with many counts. The CDR3 DNA reads TGTGCCAGCAGTTTTCTCTCGGGGGGTAGGGAGCTGTTTTTT. Translation: CASSFLSGGRELFF. The rearrangement joins TRBV12-3 or TRBV12-4 to TRBJ2-2; the match to TRBD2 covers 7 bases. V lost 3 bases and J lost 9; bases outside the gene matches: 7. The CDR3 is 14 residues long.

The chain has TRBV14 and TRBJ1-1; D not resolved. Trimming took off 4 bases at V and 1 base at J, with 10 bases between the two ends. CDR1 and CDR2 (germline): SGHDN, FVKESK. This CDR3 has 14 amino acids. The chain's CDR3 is CASSPWTGNTEAFF. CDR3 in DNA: TGTGCCAGCAGCCCCTGGACGGGGAACACTGAAGCTTTCTTT.

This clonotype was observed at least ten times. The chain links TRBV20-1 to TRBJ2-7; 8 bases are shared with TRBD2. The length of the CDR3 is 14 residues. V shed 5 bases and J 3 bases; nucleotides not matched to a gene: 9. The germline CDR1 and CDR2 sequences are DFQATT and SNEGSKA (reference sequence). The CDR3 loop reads CSARNGTSIYEQYF. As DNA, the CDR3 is TGCAGTGCTCGGAACGGGACTAGTATCTACGAGCAGTACTTC.